This T cell receptor (beta chain) emerged from a study of graft-versus-host responses after intestinal transplantation. Study summary: Each recipient received anti-thymocyte globulin induction, then tacrolimus and steroids for 3 to 4 years. Study-level points and caveats: Subjects displaying graft-donor T cell macrochimerism possessed elevated graft-versus-host to host-versus-graft clonal ratios inside allografts. The recipient marrow held GvH clones, and some of them showed up first in ileum or blood.

Notes on this clone: Its specificity is unknown.

The protocol was immunoSEQ multiplex PCR, while the TCRdb copy is restricted to in-frame clones and leaves out a portion. Among approximately 120,000 clones listed, 85% to 95% were seen once. Looked up from germline, CDR1 is MNHNS and CDR2 is SASEGT. There are 14 residues in the CDR3. V lost 5 bases to trimming and J lost 12 bases; unmatched junction nucleotides: 10. The specimen was unstimulated CD4+ T cells sorted from spleen or lymph node cells, collected before intestinal transplant. J is TRBJ2-6 and V is TRBV6-1; 7 bases are shared with TRBD2. The clonotype was recovered from a human donor who received an intestinal transplant. CDR3 DNA sequence: TGTGCCAGCAGTCGTGGACGGGGGGAAGGCGTCCTGACTTTC. Translated: CASSRGRGEGVLTF.